This T cell receptor beta chain derives from a study of cytomegalovirus exposure and HLA in healthy donors listed by TCRdb under 2017. About the investigation overall: According to an earlier analysis of 587 of the donors, about 170 million T cells yielded 120 million or so unique TCR beta sequences and approximately 300 Gb of sequence data. Using immunosequencing, the study profiled T cell repertoires from 666 subjects and related those repertoires to cytomegalovirus serostatus. Among some 410 genotyped donors of the cohort, an average of about 240,000 unique TCR beta nucleotide sequences were sequenced per donor, 15% to 20% of them non-productive. Roughly 5 DR-DQ haplotypes were treated as single units for association and clustering because of strong linkage in the cohort. A later genetic analysis used genome-wide SNP genotypes for about three fifths of the 666 donors, treating that subset as a discovery cohort. In the later analysis, no new phenotypic data were used to find candidate immune exposures; instead, reliance was placed on TCR beta sequences and their occurrence across donors. A separate validation cohort of over a hundred different subjects was used in addition to the roughly 700-subject first cohort. Donor age, sex, ethnicity and CMV serostatus were compiled together with the repertoire data. An early release that covered about 600 HLA-typed donors contained about 290 gigabases of sequencing data and roughly 84 million unique TCR sequences. Of the 350 to 450 genotyped donors, over 80% were placed in the genetic ancestry cluster associated with self-reported Caucasian donors. All discovery cohort repertoires had been generated using a single sequencing platform. The number of typed donors differed by locus: about 629-630 for A, B, C, DRB1 and DQB1; 522 for DQA1; 606 for DPA1; and 400 to 480 for DPB1. To decide whether each TCR beta V gene segment behaved as functional or pseudogenic, an earlier analysis of some 600 of the donors relied on high-throughput TCR beta sequencing. The study aimed to test whether signatures of past pathogen exposure could be identified by cataloging public T cell receptors. A later analysis re-examined previously published TCR beta repertoires from 610 or so donors and added high-resolution HLA genotyping to investigate patterns of TCR occurrence. HLA typing included class I and class II loci at four-digit resolution. To predict cytomegalovirus infection status, the study brought together high-throughput TCR immunosequencing, statistical association of individual TCRs with disease status, and machine learning. Overall study results and their limits: A cluster of highly shared sequence variants was judged likely to be a technical artifact of the sequencing pipeline. According to the authors, the approach could potentially be generalized to other disease states and immunological phenotypes. Because HLA typing was unavailable for some donors at each locus, only the typed subset was used in association tests. When HLA alleles, especially DR and DQ, strongly co-occurred, TCR associations were difficult to assign to individual alleles. In a later analysis, HLA-associated TCR beta chains were found to be more clonally expanded and to have lower generation probabilities than equally common non-associated chains. Most CMV-associated TCR beta chains appeared to be HLA-restricted in a later analysis, and the HLA associations seemed to be driven largely by CMV exposure. In the study, about 150 TCR beta chains were listed as associated with cytomegalovirus. Specific HLA alleles were associated with over 15,000 TCR beta sequences at a false discovery rate of 0.05 in a later analysis. A few of the identified cytomegalovirus-associated TCR beta chains were confirmed in vitro to be specific for cytomegalovirus antigens. Immune exposure information for the cohort was limited to CMV serostatus. According to a later analysis, TCR association rates differed among HLA loci, with DRB1 alleles showing the most associated TCRs and HLA-C alleles showing the fewest. Because the 87-base-pair reads could not distinguish some IMGT-functional V segments, including TRBV6-2 and TRBV6-3, those segments were excluded. The earlier analysis of almost 600 of the donors excluded about 16 rarely observed V segments, including chromosome 9 orphons, because counts were too low. According to a later analysis, parvovirus B19, influenza, CMV and Epstein-Barr virus appeared linked to several top co-occurrence clusters. A further reported finding was that TCR beta sequences accurately predicted the HLA-A and HLA-B alleles for most subjects in the first cohort. A later genetic analysis associated a missense DCLRE1C variant with V-gene and J-gene trimming of TCR beta chains, and an independent cohort replicated the association. In both the original and validation cohorts, the classifier was reported to diagnose cytomegalovirus status with high specificity and sensitivity. An earlier analysis of several hundred of the donors showed that most TCR beta V segments appeared in productive rearrangements either about 87% or about 30% of the time, which broadly matched IMGT annotations. This cohort had only TCR beta chains sequenced, and the lack of alpha or paired-chain data limited which features could be detected. Correlated functional status among segregating V segments might reflect linkage disequilibrium, but an unknown experimental factor could not be ruled out. The presence/absence analyses assumed that sequencing depth was roughly uniform across donors, and that assumption may not be true. Most TCR sequences were seen in very few donors, while some public TCRs were found in many individuals. A later genetic analysis reported fewer N-insertions in productive TCRs among donors in an Asian-associated ancestry cluster than the roughly 700-donor mean.

As to this clone: The antigen it binds to is not known. No much larger clonotype is one base removed from it; base qualities were not supplied.

V is trimmed back by 1 base and J by 3 bases, and the junction contains 5 bases that no gene match accounts for. Its CDR3 holds 16 amino acids, cysteine through phenylalanine. The read is trimmed to its CDR3 DNA, 48 bases read in frame from base 1. The germline V gene sets CDR1 to MGHRA and CDR2 to YSYEKL. Library method: the immunoSEQ multiplex PCR assay. For the multiplex PCR, a mixture combining 60 forward primers for TCR Vbeta segments and 13 reverse primers for TCR Jbeta segments was used. Amplification of the CDR3 region of rearranged TCR beta genes was performed with a multiplex PCR assay on genomic DNA. On the Illumina HiSeq System, the amplified TCR beta libraries were sequenced as 87-base-pair reads. In the authors' own workflow: Across the roughly 700 repertoires, a later analysis counted approximately 83 million unique TCR beta chains, approximately 10 million of which were shared by at least two donors. Raw reads were error-corrected and collapsed into unique sequences by a nearest-neighbor algorithm in which closely related sequences were merged to remove PCR and sequencing errors. Alignment of CDR3 sequences to IMGT reference sequences was used to assign V, D and J gene segments. Each retained sequence needed at least a six-nucleotide match to both a V gene segment and a J gene segment. A rearrangement was called productive if the CDR3 had no stop codons and remained in frame with V and J, and every other rearrangement was called non-productive. CDR3 was defined by IMGT convention, running from the second conserved V-encoded cysteine to the conserved J-encoded phenylalanine. The earlier analysis of some 580 of the donors excluded any sequence lacking an unambiguous match to a single V gene segment. In an earlier analysis of more than 500 of the donors, a V segment was called functional when productive rearrangements were above 56.7%, and segregating when the standard deviation between donors exceeded 5%. A statistical classification framework was built to diagnose cytomegalovirus status from the catalog of TCR beta chain sequences. V and J gene assignment, in a later analysis, came from comparing TCR nucleotide sequences with IMGT/GENE-DB human TR gene sequences. A later analysis assigned CDR3 sequences and most-parsimonious VDJ recombination scenarios with the TCRdist pipeline. In a later analysis, each TCR beta chain was defined by its CDR3 amino acid sequence together with its V-gene family, and reads lacking a unique V-gene family were excluded. As a way to deal with suspected cross-contamination and a sequencing artifact, a later analysis dropped under 600 nucleotide sequences that were highly shared and had low generation probability. For each public chain, a later analysis derived a clonal expansion index from normalized ranks of inferred template counts within each repertoire. In a later analysis, generation probabilities were computed with a VDJ recombination model fitted to out-of-frame rearrangements, and the resulting probabilities were checked against IGoR. In a later analysis, TCR-TCR, TCR-HLA and TCR-CMV co-occurrence was scored with hypergeometric tests, and a repertoire-size bias correction was applied to TCR pairs. A later analysis estimated false discovery rates by permuting HLA or CMV assignments 20 times. In a later analysis, co-occurring TCRs were grouped using DBSCAN, and TCRdist sequence similarity was added for clustering within HLA-allele-positive subsets. Repertoires with fewer than 30,000 or more than 120,000 public chains, plus five repertoires with anomalous nucleotide sharing, were excluded from co-occurrence clustering. Sourced from immuneACCESS, this table was stored by TCRdb with only in-frame sequences that have V and J called. A share of the clones is absent; for the studies checked, an unresolved V gene accounts for under half, and the remainder has no known explanation. The DNA gave D and trimming, while V, J and clone size come from that table. The sample profile shows 77,000 or so clones; more than 65% of them were found once. The top ten clones comprise approximately 20% of the sample.

The cohort consisted of 650 to 700 healthy bone marrow donors. All cohort members were sampled while nominally healthy, although unrecorded immune exposures were likely present. The donor tested CMV seropositive, placing the donor among the 289 seropositive members of the cohort. Each donor provided a peripheral blood sample, and peripheral blood mononuclear cells were used for TCR beta sequencing. The Qiagen DNeasy Blood Extraction Kit was used to extract genomic DNA from the blood cell samples. Recombination joined TRBV4-1 with TRBJ1-5; TRBD1 agrees with 8 junctional bases. Sequences were obtained from PBMCs. The sequence was collected from a man between 65 and 85 years old in good health and CMV-seropositive. CDR3 sequence: CASSQGDRGYNQPQHF. The nucleotide sequence is TGCGCCAGCAGCCAAGGTGACAGGGGCTACAATCAGCCCCAGCATTTT.